This T cell receptor (beta chain) came from a study of cytotoxic CD8 clonotypes in ibrutinib-treated CLL. Study details: Partial response was seen in around 24 patients and complete response in 2; after median around 69 months, approximately 14 stayed remitted, about 12 progressed.

In its sample, this clone was seen a few times. The target antigen is unknown. Findings and limits, study-wide: In comparison with age-matched healthy donors, baseline clonality was higher and tracked circulating CD8+ T-cell counts.

Depth targeted 1 in 200,000 to 1 in 1 million T cells, averaging roughly 9.7x coverage per clonotype. TCRdb's copy holds only in-frame clones and misses some; the assay was immunoSEQ multiplex PCR. This sample carries 110,000 or so clones, under 70% of them seen once, and the ten largest clones take 37%. This CDR3 contains 13 residues. The V end was cut by 4 bases, the J end by 12 bases, with 13 bases between. The germline CDR1 and CDR2 sequences are SGHNT and YENEEA. The TCR was taken from a human donor with chronic lymphocytic leukemia. This chain links TRBV11-3 with TRBJ1-6; D possibly corresponds to TRBD1 (6 bases). The source material was PBMCs, sampled after 24 months of ibrutinib treatment. CDR3 DNA: TGTGCCAGCAGCTCCGGAGGGGGAAGACCCCTCCACTTT. Encoded protein: CASSSGGGRPLHF.